This T cell receptor beta chain was sequenced in a study of T cell responses to AZD1222 COVID-19 vaccine. Study findings and constraints: There were mostly white British donors and more females than males, and clonal diversity was possibly underestimated. Repertoires were obtained solely post-peak T cell response. The study reported that nearly half of spike-specific TCRs target unmutated variant regions.

In the case of this clone: Its cognate antigen is unknown.

Profiled with immunoSEQ multiplex PCR; TCRdb holds only in-frame clones, not every one. The sample shows some 150,000 clones, approximately 93% of them seen only once. Germline assignment: CDR1 LNHDA and CDR2 SQIVND (reference sequence). V shed 3 bases and J shed 6 bases, with 11 bases lying between them. The CDR3 has 13 residues. The V call is TRBV19, the J call TRBJ1-1; D ambiguous. Sample: peripheral blood, taken on day 0 of MenACWY control vaccination. The clonotype comes from an adult in good health. The DNA of the CDR3 is TGTGCCAGTAGTATTTTAGGGATCGCTGAAGCTTTCTTT. Translation gives CASSILGIAEAFF.